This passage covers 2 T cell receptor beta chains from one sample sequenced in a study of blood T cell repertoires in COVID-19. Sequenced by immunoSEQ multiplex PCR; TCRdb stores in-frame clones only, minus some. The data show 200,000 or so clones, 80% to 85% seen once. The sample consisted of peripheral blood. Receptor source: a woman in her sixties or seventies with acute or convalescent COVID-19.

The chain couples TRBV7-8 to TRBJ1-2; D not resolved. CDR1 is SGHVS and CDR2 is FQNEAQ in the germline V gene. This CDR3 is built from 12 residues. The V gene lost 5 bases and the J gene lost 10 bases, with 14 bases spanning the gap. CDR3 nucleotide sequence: TGTGCCAGCAGCCCGGCGGCGACCTTCTACACCTTC. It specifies CASSPAATFYTF.

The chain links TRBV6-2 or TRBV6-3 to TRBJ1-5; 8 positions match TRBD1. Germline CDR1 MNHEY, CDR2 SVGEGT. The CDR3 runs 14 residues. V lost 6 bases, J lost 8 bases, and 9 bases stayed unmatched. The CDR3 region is CASSRGQGLEPQHF. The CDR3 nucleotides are TGTGCCAGCAGCCGCGGACAGGGTTTGGAGCCCCAGCATTTT.